Listed below are T cell receptor beta chains from one sample, sequenced in a study of Ad26.COV2.S vaccination and SARS-CoV-2 variants. Profiling relied on immunoSEQ multiplex PCR, and the TCRdb table lists in-frame clones only, not all of them. The sample has around 340,000 clones; roughly 91% are singletons. Source: peripheral blood, taken in a trial of Ad26.COV2.S vaccine versus placebo. The receptor set was obtained from a person aged 18-60 years who received the Ad26.COV2.S COVID-19 vaccine or a placebo. Both conserved end residues are part of each CDR3. The D gene is left open where the match is weak. Size is stated for part of the rows, as once, few or many counts, or as a class when the clone is expanded.

d_call: NA; v_call: TRBV3-1/TRBV3-2; clone_size: NA; j_call: TRBJ2-3; cdr3_nt: TGTGCCAGCAGCCAAGGAGCTGGAGGATGGGGCGCAGATACGCAGTATTTT; cdr3_aa: CASSQGAGGWGADTQYF
d_call: NA; v_call: TRBV19; clone_size: NA; j_call: TRBJ1-2; cdr3_nt: TGTGCCAGTAGTATAACCGGGACTGACTATGGCTACACCTTC; cdr3_aa: CASSITGTDYGYTF
d_call: TRBD1; v_call: TRBV5-1; clone_size: NA; j_call: TRBJ1-2; cdr3_nt: TGCGCCAGCAGCCTCCGACAGGGGACCAACTATGGCTACACCTTC; cdr3_aa: CASSLRQGTNYGYTF
d_call: TRBD2; v_call: TRBV7-2; clone_size: NA; j_call: TRBJ2-1; cdr3_nt: TGTGCCAGCAGACCCCGGGAGGGCCCCTACAATGAGCAGTTCTTC; cdr3_aa: CASRPREGPYNEQFF
d_call: NA; v_call: TRBV7-9; clone_size: NA; j_call: TRBJ2-7; cdr3_nt: TGTGCCAGCAACGTGGGGGCTGAGTCCTACGAGCAGTACTTC; cdr3_aa: CASNVGAESYEQYF
d_call: TRBD2; v_call: TRBV2; clone_size: NA; j_call: TRBJ2-3; cdr3_nt: TGTGCCAGCAGTGAAGAAGGGACTAGCGGGAGAAGTACGCAGTATTTT; cdr3_aa: CASSEEGTSGRSTQYF
d_call: TRBD2; v_call: TRBV14; clone_size: NA; j_call: TRBJ2-3; cdr3_nt: TGTGCCAGCAGCCCGAGACTAGCGGGCGTGAAACAGTATTTT; cdr3_aa: CASSPRLAGVKQYF
d_call: NA; v_call: TRBV6-2/TRBV6-3; clone_size: NA; j_call: TRBJ2-6; cdr3_nt: TGTGCCAGCAGTCCCGGGGTATCTGGGGCCAACGTCCTGACTTTC; cdr3_aa: CASSPGVSGANVLTF
d_call: NA; v_call: TRBV6-5; clone_size: NA; j_call: TRBJ1-2; cdr3_nt: TGTGCCAGCAGTTACTCAGGCTCCTCTTCCCTCTATGGCTACACCTTC; cdr3_aa: CASSYSGSSSLYGYTF
d_call: TRBD1; v_call: TRBV5-1; clone_size: NA; j_call: TRBJ2-1; cdr3_nt: TGCGCCAGCAGCTTGGATGGGACAGGGTCGCATGAGCAGTTCTTC; cdr3_aa: CASSLDGTGSHEQFF
d_call: NA; v_call: TRBV4-1; clone_size: NA; j_call: TRBJ1-3; cdr3_nt: TGCGCCAGCAGCCCTAGACAAGGTTTCTCTGGAAACACCATATATTTT; cdr3_aa: CASSPRQGFSGNTIYF
d_call: NA; v_call: TRBV5-4; clone_size: few; j_call: TRBJ1-2; cdr3_nt: TGTGCCAGCAGCTTGGATCGGAAGGGGTATGGCTACACCTTC; cdr3_aa: CASSLDRKGYGYTF
d_call: TRBD1; v_call: TRBV27; clone_size: NA; j_call: TRBJ1-4; cdr3_nt: TGTGCCAGCAGTTCGATGGGACAGGGGAATGAAAAACTGTTTTTT; cdr3_aa: CASSSMGQGNEKLFF
d_call: NA; v_call: TRBV11-2; clone_size: NA; j_call: TRBJ2-7; cdr3_nt: TGTGCCAGCACCGAGCCCCGGGGCAAACACTACGAGCAGTACTTC; cdr3_aa: CASTEPRGKHYEQYF
d_call: NA; v_call: TRBV6-2/TRBV6-3; clone_size: NA; j_call: TRBJ2-3; cdr3_nt: TGTGCCAGCAGTTACTCGTTGGAAAGCACAGATACGCAGTATTTT; cdr3_aa: CASSYSLESTDTQYF
d_call: NA; v_call: TRBV2; clone_size: NA; j_call: TRBJ1-5; cdr3_nt: TGTGCCAGCAGTGAAGTACCAGATAGCTGGTATCAGCCCCAGCATTTT; cdr3_aa: CASSEVPDSWYQPQHF
d_call: TRBD1; v_call: TRBV5-1; clone_size: NA; j_call: TRBJ2-3; cdr3_nt: TGCGCCAGCAGCGCATATGGGACAGCCAGCTACGGCACAGATACGCAGTATTTT; cdr3_aa: CASSAYGTASYGTDTQYF
d_call: TRBD1; v_call: TRBV4-2; clone_size: once; j_call: TRBJ1-2; cdr3_nt: TGTGCCAGCAGCCAAGATCTGACAGGGGGTTTCTATGGCTACACCTTC; cdr3_aa: CASSQDLTGGFYGYTF
d_call: NA; v_call: TRBV7-2; clone_size: NA; j_call: TRBJ2-2; cdr3_nt: TGTGCCAGCAGCGGCGGGCTCGGCACCGGGGAGCTGTTTTTT; cdr3_aa: CASSGGLGTGELFF
d_call: TRBD1; v_call: TRBV24-1; clone_size: NA; j_call: TRBJ2-2; cdr3_nt: TGTGCCACCAGTGACCCACGACAGGGTAGGACCGGGGAGCTGTTTTTT; cdr3_aa: CATSDPRQGRTGELFF
d_call: NA; v_call: TRBV21-1; clone_size: once; j_call: TRBJ2-5; cdr3_nt: TGTGCCAGCAGCAAACCGGACAGGGCTGTTCAAGAGACCCAGTACTTC; cdr3_aa: CASSKPDRAVQETQYF
d_call: TRBD2; v_call: TRBV7-6; clone_size: once; j_call: TRBJ2-1; cdr3_nt: TGTGCCAGCAGCTTTACCTCCGGGACTAGCGGGAGGACCGACAATGAGCAGTTCTTC; cdr3_aa: CASSFTSGTSGRTDNEQFF
d_call: TRBD2; v_call: TRBV9; clone_size: NA; j_call: TRBJ2-1; cdr3_nt: TGTGCCAGCAGCGTAGGGCTTGGACTAGCTTACAATGAGCAGTTCTTC; cdr3_aa: CASSVGLGLAYNEQFF
d_call: TRBD2; v_call: TRBV4-2; clone_size: once; j_call: TRBJ2-1; cdr3_nt: TGTGCCAGCAGCCAAGCTCCCGAGGCCCTAGCGGGGAGCTACAATGAGCAGTTCTTC; cdr3_aa: CASSQAPEALAGSYNEQFF
d_call: TRBD1; v_call: TRBV15; clone_size: NA; j_call: TRBJ2-1; cdr3_nt: TGTGCCACCAGCGCCCGGGACAGGGGAGGCGAGCAGTTCTTC; cdr3_aa: CATSARDRGGEQFF
d_call: NA; v_call: TRBV11-2; clone_size: NA; j_call: TRBJ2-7; cdr3_nt: TGTGCCAGCAGCTTCGGCCCGATTCCCTACGAGCAGTACTTC; cdr3_aa: CASSFGPIPYEQYF
d_call: TRBD1; v_call: TRBV2; clone_size: few; j_call: TRBJ1-2; cdr3_nt: TGTGCCAGCAGTGAAGGGACAGGGAAAGCTAACTATGGCTACACCTTC; cdr3_aa: CASSEGTGKANYGYTF
d_call: NA; v_call: TRBV5-5; clone_size: NA; j_call: TRBJ1-5; cdr3_nt: TGTGCCAGCAGCTTGAGTGCCCTTAGCAATCAGCCCCAGCATTTT; cdr3_aa: CASSLSALSNQPQHF
d_call: TRBD2; v_call: TRBV9; clone_size: NA; j_call: TRBJ2-3; cdr3_nt: TGTGCCAGCAGCTTTGGGACTAACCTCAATACGCAGTATTTT; cdr3_aa: CASSFGTNLNTQYF
d_call: NA; v_call: TRBV9; clone_size: once; j_call: TRBJ2-1; cdr3_nt: TGTGCCAGCAGCCCACCCGCAGGGAGCTCCTACAATGAGCAGTTCTTC; cdr3_aa: CASSPPAGSSYNEQFF
d_call: TRBD2; v_call: TRBV2; clone_size: NA; j_call: TRBJ2-7; cdr3_nt: TGTGCCAGCAGTCCTAGCGGAGGAGTATACGAGCAGTACTTC; cdr3_aa: CASSPSGGVYEQYF
d_call: NA; v_call: TRBV28; clone_size: NA; j_call: TRBJ2-2; cdr3_nt: TGTGCCAGCCACGGGAACACCGGGGAGCTGTTTTTT; cdr3_aa: CASHGNTGELFF
d_call: NA; v_call: TRBV18; clone_size: NA; j_call: TRBJ1-1; cdr3_nt: TGTGCCAGCTCACCACCTGTTCAGGTTAACACTGAAGCTTTCTTT; cdr3_aa: CASSPPVQVNTEAFF
d_call: NA; v_call: TRBV7-9; clone_size: many; j_call: TRBJ2-7; cdr3_nt: TGTGCCAGCAGCTTGTCGACCGAGTACGAGCAGTACTTC; cdr3_aa: CASSLSTEYEQYF
d_call: NA; v_call: TRBV19; clone_size: NA; j_call: TRBJ1-5; cdr3_nt: TGTGCCAGTAGTAGACAGCAGTATCAGCCCCAGCATTTT; cdr3_aa: CASSRQQYQPQHF
d_call: NA; v_call: TRBV6-5; clone_size: NA; j_call: TRBJ2-4; cdr3_nt: TGTGCCAGCTCTACCAGGGGGGGGGCCAAAAACATTCAGTACTTC; cdr3_aa: CASSTRGGAKNIQYF
d_call: NA; v_call: TRBV9; clone_size: NA; j_call: TRBJ2-3; cdr3_nt: TGTGCCAGCAGCGCCCCCCTAGTGGGGGATACGCAGTATTTT; cdr3_aa: CASSAPLVGDTQYF
d_call: TRBD2; v_call: TRBV10-3; clone_size: NA; j_call: TRBJ2-3; cdr3_nt: TGTGCCATCAGCGAGCGGGGGGGCAAAGATACGCAGTATTTT; cdr3_aa: CAISERGGKDTQYF
d_call: TRBD2; v_call: TRBV27; clone_size: NA; j_call: TRBJ2-1; cdr3_nt: TGTGCCAGCAGTTTACTAGCGGGAGGGCCAGGGGAGCAGTTCTTC; cdr3_aa: CASSLLAGGPGEQFF
d_call: NA; v_call: TRBV7-2; clone_size: NA; j_call: TRBJ2-3; cdr3_nt: TGTGCCAGCAGCTTAAGGGTAGGGGTTCCTAGCCCGAGCACAGATACGCAGTATTTT; cdr3_aa: CASSLRVGVPSPSTDTQYF
d_call: TRBD1; v_call: TRBV7-6; clone_size: few; j_call: TRBJ1-1; cdr3_nt: TGTGCCAGCAGCTTAGCGGGACAGGGTGGCACTGAAGCTTTCTTT; cdr3_aa: CASSLAGQGGTEAFF
d_call: NA; v_call: TRBV5-1; clone_size: NA; j_call: TRBJ1-4; cdr3_nt: TGCGCCAGCAGCTTGCAGGGGTCTAATGAAAAACTGTTTTTT; cdr3_aa: CASSLQGSNEKLFF
d_call: TRBD2; v_call: TRBV2; clone_size: NA; j_call: TRBJ2-1; cdr3_nt: TGTGCCAGCAGCTTGGCTTATCCGGGACTAGCGTACAATGAGCAGTTCTTC; cdr3_aa: CASSLAYPGLAYNEQFF
d_call: NA; v_call: TRBV29-1; clone_size: NA; j_call: TRBJ2-7; cdr3_nt: TGCAGCGTTGAAGTCACAGGGTTGAGCTCCTACGAGCAGTACTTC; cdr3_aa: CSVEVTGLSSYEQYF
d_call: TRBD1; v_call: TRBV7-9; clone_size: NA; j_call: TRBJ1-1; cdr3_nt: TGTGCCAGCAACAGGGGTGGTCCAGTGAACACTGAAGCTTTCTTT; cdr3_aa: CASNRGGPVNTEAFF
d_call: NA; v_call: TRBV2; clone_size: NA; j_call: TRBJ2-7; cdr3_nt: TGTGCCAGCAGTGGGGCCGGGGCCTACTACGAGCAGTACTTC; cdr3_aa: CASSGAGAYYEQYF
d_call: TRBD1; v_call: TRBV6-5; clone_size: NA; j_call: TRBJ2-5; cdr3_nt: TGTGCCAGCAGTTGGACAGGGCAGGAGACCCAGTACTTC; cdr3_aa: CASSWTGQETQYF
d_call: NA; v_call: TRBV7-2; clone_size: NA; j_call: TRBJ1-6; cdr3_nt: TGTGCCAGCAGCTTTGCATCCACCAATTCACCCCTCCACTTT; cdr3_aa: CASSFASTNSPLHF
d_call: NA; v_call: TRBV28; clone_size: NA; j_call: TRBJ1-4; cdr3_nt: TGTGCCGTAACTGGCCTTAATGAAAAACTGTTTTTT; cdr3_aa: CAVTGLNEKLFF
d_call: TRBD2; v_call: TRBV6-2/TRBV6-3; clone_size: NA; j_call: TRBJ2-1; cdr3_nt: TGTGCCAGCAGCCGTTCGAGTCCCTACCGGGGGACCGCGGGGACTAGCGGGAGTTATGAGCAGTTCTTC; cdr3_aa: CASSRSSPYRGTAGTSGSYEQFF
d_call: NA; v_call: TRBV6-2/TRBV6-3; clone_size: NA; j_call: TRBJ1-5; cdr3_nt: TGTGCCAGCAGTTACGCGCAGGGTCTGGGCAATCAGCCCCAGCATTTT; cdr3_aa: CASSYAQGLGNQPQHF
d_call: NA; v_call: TRBV11-3; clone_size: NA; j_call: TRBJ2-5; cdr3_nt: TGTGCCAGCAGCCTAGGGCTTGAAGAGACCCAGTACTTC; cdr3_aa: CASSLGLEETQYF
d_call: TRBD1; v_call: TRBV5-1; clone_size: NA; j_call: TRBJ1-2; cdr3_nt: TGCGCCAGCAGCTTGGCCCTAGGGGGCTACTATGGCTACACCTTC; cdr3_aa: CASSLALGGYYGYTF
d_call: TRBD1; v_call: TRBV6-2/TRBV6-3; clone_size: NA; j_call: TRBJ1-5; cdr3_nt: TGTGCCAGCAGTTACCGGACAGGGCAAGATTATAGCAATCAGCCCCAGCATTTT; cdr3_aa: CASSYRTGQDYSNQPQHF
d_call: TRBD2; v_call: TRBV19; clone_size: NA; j_call: TRBJ2-1; cdr3_nt: TGTGCCAGTAGTACCCTAGCGGGAGCGACTTACAATGAGCAGTTCTTC; cdr3_aa: CASSTLAGATYNEQFF
d_call: NA; v_call: TRBV9; clone_size: NA; j_call: TRBJ1-6; cdr3_nt: TGTGCCAGCAGCCCCGGGGCAGAAAATTCACCCCTCCACTTT; cdr3_aa: CASSPGAENSPLHF
d_call: NA; v_call: TRBV7-2; clone_size: NA; j_call: TRBJ2-1; cdr3_nt: TGTGCCAGCAGCTTAGTTAGGCCGAGCGACTACAATGAGCAGTTCTTC; cdr3_aa: CASSLVRPSDYNEQFF
d_call: NA; v_call: TRBV7-3; clone_size: NA; j_call: TRBJ2-1; cdr3_nt: TGTGCCAGCAAAACTCGGACAGACGCCAATGAGCAGTTCTTC; cdr3_aa: CASKTRTDANEQFF
d_call: TRBD2; v_call: TRBV6-1; clone_size: NA; j_call: TRBJ2-7; cdr3_nt: TGTGCCAGCAGTGAAGCCGTTCTAGCGGGTCCCTACGAGCAGTACTTC; cdr3_aa: CASSEAVLAGPYEQYF